What follows are 6 T cell receptor beta chains derived from one specimen sequenced in a study of T-cell memory formation after mild COVID-19. TCRdb reprocessed the 5' RACE reads via MiXCR and lists one record per CDR3 protein. The table lists around 340,000 distinct CDR3 sequences, roughly 15% of them singletons. Sequencing was carried out using PBMCs or a T cell subset sorted from them (not recorded which). The receptor source for this set is a man between 18 and 35 years old who had mild COVID-19 (a few samples of this study predate the infection). Cell type and time point are not known.

The chain is built from TRBV24-1 and TRBJ2-5; D may be TRBD1 or TRBD2 (5 bases each). The germline gives CDR1 KGHDR, CDR2 SFDVKD. This CDR3 is 15 amino acids long. The V end was cut by 4 bases, the J end by 4 bases, with 15 bases between. DNA for the CDR3: TGTGCCACCAGTGACGAACCGGGACGAACAGAGACCCAGTACTTC. Protein product: CATSDEPGRTETQYF.

This clonotype was seen a handful of times. The J gene is TRBJ2-1, the V gene TRBV20-1; possibly TRBD1 or TRBD2 for D (6 bases each). This CDR3 has 15 residues. V lost 6 bases, J lost 2 bases, and 17 bases lay in between. Germline loops: CDR1 DFQATT, CDR2 SNEGSKA (reference sequence). This chain's CDR3 is CSAPDPGAAYNEQFF. The CDR3 nucleotides are TGCAGTGCCCCAGATCCGGGGGCGGCCTACAATGAGCAGTTCTTC.

This clonotype was observed a few times. The J gene is TRBJ2-7, the V gene TRBV9; a weak D match, TRBD1 (5 bases). There are 14 residues in the CDR3. V was shortened by 0 bases and J by 2 bases, with 9 bases between the two germline ends. Germline CDR1 SGDLS, CDR2 YYNGEE. This CDR3 reads CASSVGPGPYEQYV. CDR3 DNA: TGTGCCAGCAGCGTAGGGCCAGGGCCCTACGAGCAGTACGTC.

In this sample, this clonotype turned up a few times. This chain connects TRBV2 to TRBJ2-7, with a weak D call TRBD2 (5 bases). V dropped 9 bases and J dropped 6 bases, with 18 bases sitting between them. Germline V CDR1 and CDR2: SNHLY, FYNNEI. This CDR3 spans 13 amino acids. Written as DNA, the CDR3 is TGTGCCAGTGACTCCCGGGGAAGAGGCGAGCAGTACTTC. This translates into CASDSRGRGEQYF.

The V call is TRBV5-1, the J call TRBJ2-4; no firm D call. The CDR3 extends over 14 amino acids. Trimming took 0 bases from V and 5 from J, leaving 9 bases between them. CDR1 and CDR2 (germline): SGHRS, YFSETQ. In DNA, the CDR3 is TGCGCCAGCAGCTTGGGAGGAGTCGAAAACATTCAGTACTTC. Translating gives CASSLGGVENIQYF.

This clonotype was detected only a few times. The rearrangement links TRBV5-1 to TRBJ2-7; 9 nucleotides line up with TRBD1. Trimming took 4 bases from V and 0 from J; bases not matched to a gene: 8. Per the germline V gene, CDR1 is SGHRS and CDR2 is YFSETQ. The CDR3 loop spans 16 amino acids. Written as DNA, the CDR3 is TGCGCCAGCAGCACCGGACAGGGGCTAAGCTCCTACGAGCAGTACTTC. Residues: CASSTGQGLSSYEQYF.